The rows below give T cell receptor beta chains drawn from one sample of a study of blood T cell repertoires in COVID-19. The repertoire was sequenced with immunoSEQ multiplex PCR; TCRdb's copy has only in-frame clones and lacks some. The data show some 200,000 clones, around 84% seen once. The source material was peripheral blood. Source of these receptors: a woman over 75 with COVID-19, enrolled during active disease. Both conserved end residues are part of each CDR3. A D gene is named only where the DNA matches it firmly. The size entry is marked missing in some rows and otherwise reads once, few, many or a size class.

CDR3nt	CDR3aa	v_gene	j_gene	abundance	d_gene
TGCGCCAGCAGCTTGGAACAGGGGGCTGGGGTCAATGAGCAGTTCTTC	CASSLEQGAGVNEQFF	TRBV5-1	TRBJ2-1	NA	TRBD1
TGTGCCAGCGCTCGTGGGGGGGCAAAATCATACACTGAAGCTTTCTTT	CASARGGAKSYTEAFF	TRBV11-2	TRBJ1-1	NA	NA
TGTGCCAGCAGCGTAGGGCCGTCGAACACTGAAGCTTTCTTT	CASSVGPSNTEAFF	TRBV9	TRBJ1-1	NA	NA
TGTGCCTGGAACGGTGACAGGGTGGATCAGCCCCAGCATTTT	CAWNGDRVDQPQHF	TRBV30	TRBJ1-5	NA	TRBD1
TGTGCCAGCAGGGGGGGGGAGCAGGGGCTCTCTGAAGCTTTCTTT	CASRGGEQGLSEAFF	TRBV28	TRBJ1-1	NA	NA
TGCAGCGGTACAGGGATGAACACTGAAGCTTTCTTT	CSGTGMNTEAFF	TRBV29-1	TRBJ1-1	NA	NA
TGTGCCAGCAGTTTCCCAGCTAACTATGGCTACACCTTC	CASSFPANYGYTF	TRBV28	TRBJ1-2	NA	NA
TGTGCCAGCAGCTTACAGGGTAGCACTGAAGCTTTCTTT	CASSLQGSTEAFF	TRBV7-9	TRBJ1-1	NA	NA
TGCAGCGTTGAAGAGTTGAGACAGGGGGCAACTAATGAAAAACTGTTTTTT	CSVEELRQGATNEKLFF	TRBV29-1	TRBJ1-4	NA	TRBD1
TGTGCCAGCAGCTACGTAAGGGGGTACCAAGAGACCCAGTACTTC	CASSYVRGYQETQYF	TRBV14	TRBJ2-5	many	NA
TGTGCCAGCACCCTTGGGGGCTCTGGAAAACTGTTTTTT	CASTLGGSGKLFF	TRBV28	TRBJ1-4	NA	NA
TGTGCCAGCAGCTTACTTGTGAGCACTGAAGCTTTCTTT	CASSLLVSTEAFF	TRBV11-2	TRBJ1-1	NA	NA
TGTGCCAGCAATCAAGAAAAGGGGGAAGTAAGAGAAAAACTGTTTTTT	CASNQEKGEVREKLFF	TRBV27	TRBJ1-4	few	NA
TGTGCCAGCATCCCTCGAGGGGGTCCCGGGGAGCTGTTTTTT	CASIPRGGPGELFF	TRBV6-2/TRBV6-3	TRBJ2-2	NA	NA
TGTGCCAGCACTATGACTTACAGGGGCACTGAAGCTTTCTTT	CASTMTYRGTEAFF	TRBV28	TRBJ1-1	NA	TRBD1
TGTGCCAGCAGCCACGGACAGGGGACTGAAGCTTTCTTT	CASSHGQGTEAFF	TRBV11-3	TRBJ1-1	NA	TRBD1
TGTGCCAGCAGTTTATCGGGTCCAGCGGGGCTCGGGGGGACCCAGTACTTC	CASSLSGPAGLGGTQYF	TRBV27	TRBJ2-5	once	TRBD2
TGTGCCACCTCAGACAGGGGGCAAGGCTACACCTTC	CATSDRGQGYTF	TRBV6-5	TRBJ1-2	NA	TRBD1
TGTGCCAGCAGCGTAGGCAGGGGGATGACTGAAGCTTTCTTT	CASSVGRGMTEAFF	TRBV9	TRBJ1-1	NA	TRBD1
TGTGCCAGCAGCTTAGGCAGGGCTGCTGGAAACACCATATATTTT	CASSLGRAAGNTIYF	TRBV11-2	TRBJ1-3	NA	NA
TGTGCCAGCAGCGAAAGGGGGCCCTATGGCTACACCTTC	CASSERGPYGYTF	TRBV6-6	TRBJ1-2	NA	TRBD1
TGTGCCAGCAGCTACCGGACAGGGACCGTATGGACCGGGGAGCTGTTTTTT	CASSYRTGTVWTGELFF	TRBV5-6	TRBJ2-2	NA	TRBD1
TGTGCCAGCAGCCAGAGCGACCGGCTCCATGAAAAACTGTTTTTT	CASSQSDRLHEKLFF	TRBV16	TRBJ1-4	NA	NA
TGTGCCAGCACCGGACTATACAATGAGCAGTTCTTC	CASTGLYNEQFF	TRBV6-6	TRBJ2-1	NA	NA
TGTGCCAGCTCGCCAGGGGGCGCTTATCAGCCCCAGCATTTT	CASSPGGAYQPQHF	TRBV18	TRBJ1-5	once	TRBD1
TGTGCCAGCAGGGGACTAGCGGGGGGACTAAACGAGCAGTACTTC	CASRGLAGGLNEQYF	TRBV2	TRBJ2-7	NA	TRBD2
TGCGCCAGCAGCTTGACAGGGGCGACCAATCAGCCCCAGCATTTT	CASSLTGATNQPQHF	TRBV5-1	TRBJ1-5	NA	TRBD1
TGCGCCAGCAGCCTTGGGACAGGGGGAGAGACCCAGTACTTC	CASSLGTGGETQYF	TRBV4-1	TRBJ2-5	NA	TRBD1
TGTGCCAGCAGCTCTCTCGGGACACCCCAGCATTTT	CASSSLGTPQHF	TRBV7-9	TRBJ1-5	NA	NA
TGTGCCACCAGCAGGGGAATAGCTGGCACAGATACGCAGTATTTT	CATSRGIAGTDTQYF	TRBV24-1	TRBJ2-3	NA	NA
TGTGCCAGCAGCGTGTCTAGCGGGGGGCGCACAGATACGCAGTATTTT	CASSVSSGGRTDTQYF	TRBV9	TRBJ2-3	NA	TRBD2
TGTGCCAGCAGCTTAAGCACCGGGAATGAAAAACTGTTTTTT	CASSLSTGNEKLFF	TRBV7-9	TRBJ1-4	NA	NA
TGTGCCAGCAGCTTAAACAGGAAAGAGACCCAGTACTTC	CASSLNRKETQYF	TRBV5-6	TRBJ2-5	few	NA
TGTGCCAAAAGATGGCACCGTTTTAGCAATCAGCCCCAGCATTTT	CAKRWHRFSNQPQHF	TRBV5-5	TRBJ1-5	NA	NA
TGTGCCTGGACAGGGATGGCCACTGAAGCTTTCTTT	CAWTGMATEAFF	TRBV30	TRBJ1-1	NA	NA
TGTGCCAGCAGTTACCTTCCTTATCTAGCGGGGGGAGACACCGGGGAGCTGTTTTTT	CASSYLPYLAGGDTGELFF	TRBV6-2/TRBV6-3	TRBJ2-2	NA	TRBD2
TGTGCCAGTAGTATTTTTCAAGCGAACACTGAAGCTTTCTTT	CASSIFQANTEAFF	TRBV19	TRBJ1-1	NA	NA
TGTGCCAGCAGACCCGACAGGGGGCGGCGGGACTATGGCTACACCTTC	CASRPDRGRRDYGYTF	TRBV28	TRBJ1-2	few	TRBD1
TGTGCTAGTGCTACCTACAATGAGCAGTTCTTC	CASATYNEQFF	TRBV12-5	TRBJ2-1	NA	NA
TGCAGTGCTACGGTACTGGACACCATATATTTT	CSATVLDTIYF	TRBV20-1	TRBJ1-3	NA	NA
TGTGCCAGCAGCTTAGCCCCCCCCGCGGGGAACAGAGACCAAGAGACCCAGTACTTC	CASSLAPPAGNRDQETQYF	TRBV7-2	TRBJ2-5	NA	NA
TGTGCCAGCCTCATCCTGACAGGGGACTATGGCTACACCTTC	CASLILTGDYGYTF	TRBV6-5	TRBJ1-2	NA	TRBD1
TGTGCCAGCAGCGGGGGACTAGCGGGGAGGAATGAGCAGTTCTTC	CASSGGLAGRNEQFF	TRBV4-2	TRBJ2-1	NA	TRBD2
TGTGCCAGCTCACCAATTATGGGAGCCTCCTACGAGCAGTACTTC	CASSPIMGASYEQYF	TRBV18	TRBJ2-7	once	NA
TGCAGCGTTTCCGGGACGGGGGATTCACCCCTCCACTTT	CSVSGTGDSPLHF	TRBV29-1	TRBJ1-6	few	NA
TGTGCCAGCTCACCAGGCAGGGACAGACTCCTCCACTTT	CASSPGRDRLLHF	TRBV18	TRBJ1-6	NA	TRBD1
TGTGCCAGCAGCTTTATCGGGCAGGGGTTCGAGACCCAGTACTTC	CASSFIGQGFETQYF	TRBV11-2	TRBJ2-5	NA	NA
TGTGCCAGCAGTCTCAACAGAATGAACACTGAAGCTTTCTTT	CASSLNRMNTEAFF	TRBV25-1	TRBJ1-1	few	NA